The 25 T cell receptor beta chains below come from one sample, sequenced in a study of T cell responses to AZD1222 COVID-19 vaccine. The method was immunoSEQ multiplex PCR; TCRdb's version includes in-frame clones alone and lacks a portion of them. This table has tens of thousands of clones, under 85% appearing once. This sample comprised peripheral blood, obtained on day 0 of MenACWY control vaccination. The receptors derive from an adult in good health.

About this clone: The junction shows a germline mismatch at one end, possibly a read error. This sequence joins TRBV10-2 and TRBJ2-2; 7 nucleotides align to TRBD1. This CDR3 comprises 17 residues. Germline lookup yields CDR1 WSHSY and CDR2 SAAADI. The CDR3 sequence: CASSELEGKTGRPDLPF. The CDR3 region has the DNA TGCGCCAGCAGTGAGTTAGAGGGTAAGACAGGGCGCCCCGATCTCCCTTTT.

The chain recombines TRBV19 with TRBJ1-4; D remains ambiguous. The CDR3 extends over 15 amino acids. The germline V gene has CDR1 LNHDA and CDR2 SQIVND (reference sequence). Trimming shortened V by 7 bases and J by 0 bases, and 12 bases separated the two germline ends. The CDR3 bases are TGTGCCAGTAAAGGCCGAACTGCAACTAATGAAAAACTGTTTTTT. Encoded protein: CASKGRTATNEKLFF.

This clone was picked up one time. This sequence joins TRBV5-1 and TRBJ2-1, with 8 bases lining up with TRBD2. V lost 4 bases and J lost 3; bases outside the gene matches: 12. Germline V gene data show CDR1 as SGHRS and CDR2 as YFSETQ. This CDR3 has 17 residues. CDR3 region: CASSPPGSRGDYNEQFF. CDR3 sequence (DNA): TGCGCCAGCAGCCCTCCCGGATCGCGGGGGGACTACAATGAGCAGTTCTTC.

This clone appeared a single time. This rearrangement joins TRBV2 to TRBJ2-3, with a weak D call TRBD2 (5 bases). Between the trimmed V and J ends, which lost 4 bases and 0 bases, there was a span of 11 bases. The CDR3 length is 15 residues. CDR1 is SNHLY and CDR2 is FYNNEI in the germline V gene. CDR3 in DNA: TGTGCCAGCAGTGTGGACCGGACTAGCACAGATACGCAGTATTTT. Residues: CASSVDRTSTDTQYF.

This clone was found a few times. The chain has TRBV5-6 and TRBJ2-2; TRBD1 might be the D (6 bases). This CDR3 has 15 residues. V lost 4 bases to trimming and J lost 1 base, with 11 bases between them. Germline loops: CDR1 SGHDT, CDR2 YYEEEE. The CDR3 DNA reads as TGTGCCAGCAGCGGAAAGGACAGGAACACCGGGGAGCTGTTTTTT. It yields the protein CASSGKDRNTGELFF.

V is TRBV2 and J is TRBJ2-7; 9 nucleotides agree with TRBD2. V trimming: 6 bases; J trimming: 6 bases; junction bases outside the gene matches: 9. Germline V CDR1 and CDR2: SNHLY, FYNNEI. The CDR3 has 14 residues. The CDR3 here is CASSRPLAGPEQYF. CDR3 bases: TGTGCCAGCAGCCGACCCCTAGCGGGACCCGAGCAGTACTTC. Full variable domain (remainder filled in from reference TRBV2 and TRBJ2-7): EPEVTQTPSHQVTQMGQEVILRCVPISNHLYFYWYRQILGQKVEFLVSFYNNEISEKSEIFDDQFSVERPDGSNFTLKIRSTKLEDSAMYFCASSRPLAGPEQYFGPGTRLTVT.

The CDR3 protein is CASSLALGRGEKLFF. CDR3 nucleotides: TGTGCCAGCAGCTTAGCCCTAGGCAGGGGGGAAAAACTGTTTTTT. The rearrangement joins TRBV7-6 to TRBJ1-4; 7 bases agree with TRBD1. The CDR3 covers 15 residues. Germline V gives CDR1 SGHVS, CDR2 FNYEAQ. Trimming took 0 bases from V and 8 from J; bases not matched to a gene: 6.

V is TRBV9 and J is TRBJ1-1; 8 bases align to TRBD1. The CDR3 is made up of 12 amino acids. Germline CDR1 is SGDLS and CDR2 is YYNGEE. V trimming: 3 bases; J trimming: 10 bases; junction bases outside the gene matches: 5. The CDR3 loop reads CASSGGQGIAFF. In nucleotides, the CDR3 is TGTGCCAGCAGCGGCGGACAGGGCATAGCTTTCTTT.

This chain connects TRBV7-2 to TRBJ1-5; no clear D gene. Germline CDR1 is SGHTA and CDR2 is FQGNSA. The CDR3 covers 13 residues. Trimming cost V 2 bases and J 7 bases, with 9 bases left between them. The CDR3 spells CASSLLSWQPQHF. The CDR3 bases are TGTGCCAGCAGCTTATTGTCTTGGCAGCCCCAGCATTTT.

The rearrangement uses TRBV27 and TRBJ1-1; D is uncertain. The CDR3 has 14 amino acids. Trimming pared 8 bases from V and 0 bases from J, leaving 13 bases between. Germline CDR1 reads MNHEY; CDR2 reads SMNVEV (reference sequence). The CDR3 loop reads CASRVYSMNTEAFF. In DNA, the CDR3 is TGTGCCAGCCGAGTTTACAGTATGAACACTGAAGCTTTCTTT.

This clone is labeled medium-sized. The CDR3 region is CATSDLPGGGDTQYF. Here the CDR3 DNA reads TGTGCCACCAGTGATTTGCCAGGGGGAGGAGATACGCAGTATTTT. The V call is TRBV24-1, the J call TRBJ2-3; tentatively, D is TRBD1 (7 bases). With 0 bases removed from V and 5 bases from J, the gap between germline ends came to 11 bases. The CDR3 spans 15 residues. Germline assignment: CDR1 KGHDR and CDR2 SFDVKD.

The chain has TRBV24-1 and TRBJ2-1; D may be TRBD2 (5 bases). The CDR3 is made up of 14 amino acids. From germline, CDR1 is KGHDR and CDR2 SFDVKD. Trimming left V 0 bases short and J 6 bases short, with 8 bases between. The CDR3 DNA is TGTGCCACCAGTGATTTGTACGGAGGCAATGAGCAGTTCTTC. This translates into CATSDLYGGNEQFF.

J is TRBJ1-3 and V is TRBV19; D remains unclear. The germline gives CDR1 LNHDA, CDR2 SQIVND (reference sequence). V lost 4 bases, J lost 0 bases, and 10 bases lay in between. The CDR3 length is 15 residues. CDR3 residues: CASSTDGNSGNTIYF. The DNA for the CDR3 is TGTGCCAGTAGTACCGACGGAAACTCTGGAAACACCATATATTTT.

The V call is TRBV4-1, the J call TRBJ2-3; D may be TRBD1 or TRBD2 (5 bases each). The germline CDR1 and CDR2 sequences are MGHRA and YSYEKL. The CDR3 is made up of 13 amino acids. V lost 0 bases and J lost 6, with 7 bases in between. The CDR3 sequence is CASSQEGVDTQYF. In nucleotides, the CDR3 is TGCGCCAGCAGCCAAGAGGGGGTGGATACGCAGTATTTT.

This chain connects TRBV30 to TRBJ1-1, with a tentative D call TRBD1 (5 bases). Germline V gene lookup returns CDR1 GTSNPN and CDR2 SVGIG (reference sequence). The ends were cut back, 0 bases at V and 2 bases at J, with 7 bases in the middle. The CDR3 spans 13 residues. Here the CDR3 DNA reads TGTGCCTGGAGTGTAGACAGAAACACTGAAGCTTTCTTT. Its protein product is CAWSVDRNTEAFF.

The V and J genes are TRBV15 and TRBJ2-1; D gene unclear. The CDR3 length is 15 residues. The V end lost 0 bases, the J end lost 4 bases, and 10 bases lay between the germline ends. Germline lookup yields CDR1 LNHNV and CDR2 YYDKDF (reference sequence). The CDR3 bases are TGTGCCACCAGCAGAGAGAGAGTAGATTACAATGAGCAGTTCTTC. Translation: CATSRERVDYNEQFF.

V and J are TRBV7-8 and TRBJ1-5; 10 nucleotides line up with TRBD1. V dropped 5 bases and J dropped 4; count of bases not matched to a gene: 5. The length of the CDR3 is 15 residues. From germline, CDR1 is SGHVS and CDR2 FQNEAQ. CDR3 in DNA: TGTGCCAGCAGCCCCCGGGACAGGGGAAATCAGCCCCAGCATTTT. This gives the protein CASSPRDRGNQPQHF.

The J gene is TRBJ1-2, the V gene TRBV7-6; no firm D call. CDR3 length: 13 amino acids. The germline V gene encodes CDR1 SGHVS and CDR2 FNYEAQ. The ends were cut back, 1 base at V and 5 bases at J, with 8 bases in the middle. CDR3 loop: CASSLGAGYGYTF. The DNA for the CDR3 is TGTGCCAGCAGCTTAGGTGCGGGGTATGGCTACACCTTC.

V usage is TRBV5-5 and J usage is TRBJ1-2, with a possible D match to TRBD1 (6 bases). Germline lookup yields CDR1 SGHKS and CDR2 YYEKEE (reference sequence). The CDR3 has 15 amino acids. V lost 0 bases and J 5 bases, leaving 14 bases between the germline ends. The CDR3 loop reads CASSLVATQGYGYTF. In DNA, the CDR3 is TGTGCCAGCAGCTTGGTAGCAACCCAGGGGTATGGCTACACCTTC.

The chain has TRBV19 and TRBJ2-7, with D possibly TRBD1 on 6 matching bases. The V gene's germline CDR1 is LNHDA and CDR2 SQIVND (reference sequence). Trimming cost V 5 bases and J 0 bases, with 14 bases left between them. The CDR3 has 15 residues. CDR3 in DNA: TGTGCCAGTAGTTATGACAGGTATGGCTCCTACGAGCAGTACTTC. This gives the protein CASSYDRYGSYEQYF.

In this sample, this clone turned up once. The chain combines TRBV19 with TRBJ1-5, with 7 nucleotides matching TRBD1. The CDR3 is 15 residues long. CDR1 and CDR2 from the germline V gene are LNHDA and SQIVND (reference sequence). After removal of 3 bases from V and 2 bases from J, the junction contained 4 bases not matched to a gene. The CDR3 DNA sequence: TGTGCCAGTAGTATCCACAGGGGAGGCAATCAGCCCCAGCATTTT. It is translated as CASSIHRGGNQPQHF.

The rearrangement joins TRBV2 to TRBJ2-3; 13 bases match TRBD2. The germline V gene has CDR1 SNHLY and CDR2 FYNNEI. This CDR3 has 16 residues. Losses at the gene ends were 5 bases for V and 1 base for J; bases not matched to a gene: 3. The CDR3 is CASSLLAGGGTDTQYF. For the CDR3, the DNA is TGTGCCAGCAGTCTACTAGCGGGAGGGGGCACAGATACGCAGTATTTT.

The CDR3 DNA follows: TGCGCCAGCAGCCTTCGACAGTTTAATGAAAAACTGTTTTTT. Translated, it gives CASSLRQFNEKLFF. This sequence joins TRBV5-1 and TRBJ1-4; weak D call: TRBD1 (5 bases). The CDR3 runs to 14 residues. Looked up from germline, CDR1 is SGHRS and CDR2 is YFSETQ. The germline V and J ends were trimmed by 4 bases and 4 bases, with 11 bases remaining between them.

Written as DNA, the CDR3 is TGTGCCAGCAGCGACGGACAGGGGGCGAAAGCTTTCTTT. Translated, it gives CASSDGQGAKAFF. The V call is TRBV7-2, the J call TRBJ1-1; 11 bases agree with TRBD1. The CDR3 spans 13 residues. V lost 5 bases, J lost 9 bases, and 5 bases stayed unmatched. Germline-derived CDR1 and CDR2 are SGHTA and FQGNSA.

The rearrangement links TRBV7-2 to TRBJ2-1, with 7 bases aligning to TRBD1. This CDR3 region has 15 residues. From germline, CDR1 is SGHTA and CDR2 FQGNSA. V trimming: 3 bases; J trimming: 6 bases; junction bases outside the gene matches: 8. The CDR3 reads CASSLLRGLANEQFF. CDR3 DNA sequence: TGTGCCAGCAGCTTGCTTAGGGGGCTCGCCAATGAGCAGTTCTTC.